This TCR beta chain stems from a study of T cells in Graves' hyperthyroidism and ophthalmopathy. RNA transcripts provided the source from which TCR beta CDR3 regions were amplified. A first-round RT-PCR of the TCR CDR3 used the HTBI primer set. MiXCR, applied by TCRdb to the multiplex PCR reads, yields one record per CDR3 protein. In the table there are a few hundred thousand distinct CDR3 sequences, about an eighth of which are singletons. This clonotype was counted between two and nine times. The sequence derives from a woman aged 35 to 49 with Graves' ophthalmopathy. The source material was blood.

The CDR3 bases are TGCAGTGCTTCTCCGGGACAGAATCTAGAGACCCAGTACTTC. Translating gives CSASPGQNLETQYF. The V and J genes are TRBV20-1 and TRBJ2-5; 7 positions agree with TRBD1. This CDR3 comprises 14 residues. V was clipped by 5 bases and J by 4 bases; unmatched bases: 10. Germline assignment: CDR1 DFQATT and CDR2 SNEGSKA (reference sequence).